This TCR beta chain was identified in a study of OX40 agonist ivuxolimab in advanced cancers. Germline V CDR1 and CDR2: PRHDT, FYEKMQ (reference sequence). Trimming took 4 bases from V and 4 from J, leaving 11 bases between them. The CDR3 totals 15 residues. The table came from immunoSEQ multiplex PCR; TCRdb's copy has only in-frame clones and leaves some out. The top ten clones hold around 0.93% of a sample with tens of thousands of clones, about 87% of them seen once. This clone appeared a few times. This specimen was CD4+ or CD8+ T cells sorted from blood, taken in a trial of the OX40 agonist ivuxolimab. This sequence was found in an adult with an advanced solid tumor such as melanoma, head and neck, liver or kidney cancer. V usage is TRBV13 and J usage is TRBJ2-6; D remains unclear. The CDR3 DNA reads as TGTGCCAGCAGCTCCCTACTCAAGGGGGCCAACGTCCTGACTTTC. Translated: CASSSLLKGANVLTF.